The clone carrying this T cell receptor (beta chain) was picked up many times. Amplification yielded TCR beta CDR3 regions, with RNA transcripts as the source. The study used the HTBI primer set for a first-round RT-PCR of the TCR CDR3. TCRdb used MiXCR to reprocess the multiplex PCR reads, holding one entry per CDR3 protein. The profile shows hundreds of thousands of distinct CDR3 sequences, approximately 14% of them singletons. This CDR3 region has 15 residues. V gave up 8 bases and J gave up 4 bases, with 18 bases separating them. This record belongs to a study of T cells in Graves' hyperthyroidism and ophthalmopathy. Study overall: Blood was drawn when the patient was first diagnosed and still untreated.

Diagnoses rested on clinical symptoms, serum thyroxine and TRAb, thyroid ultrasound and orbital computed tomography. The sample was blood. The J gene is TRBJ1-3, the V gene TRBV12-3 or TRBV12-4, with D hard to call. The receptor comes from a woman aged 18-29 years with Graves' hyperthyroidism. The CDR3 region is CASSPTGGSGNTIYF. The CDR3 nucleotides are TGTGCCAGCTCACCAACGGGAGGATCCGGAAACACCATATATTTT.